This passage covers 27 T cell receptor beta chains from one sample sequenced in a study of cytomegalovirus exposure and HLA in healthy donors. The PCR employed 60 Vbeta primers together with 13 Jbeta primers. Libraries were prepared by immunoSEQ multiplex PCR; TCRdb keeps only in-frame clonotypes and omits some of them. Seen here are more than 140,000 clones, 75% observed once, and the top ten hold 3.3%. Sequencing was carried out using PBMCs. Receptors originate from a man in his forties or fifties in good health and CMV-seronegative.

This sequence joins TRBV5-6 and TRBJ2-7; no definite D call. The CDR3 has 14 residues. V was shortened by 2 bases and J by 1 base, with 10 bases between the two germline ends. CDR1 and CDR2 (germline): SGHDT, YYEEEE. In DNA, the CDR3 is TGTGCCAGCAGCTTCAGGTTCAGTTCCTACGAGCAGTACTTC. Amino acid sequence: CASSFRFSSYEQYF.

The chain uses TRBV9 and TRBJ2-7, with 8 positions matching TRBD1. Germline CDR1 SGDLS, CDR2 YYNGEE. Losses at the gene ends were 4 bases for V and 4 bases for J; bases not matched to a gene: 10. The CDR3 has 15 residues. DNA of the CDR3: TGTGCCAGCAGCCCCCAGACAGGGGACGTGTACGAGCAGTACTTC. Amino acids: CASSPQTGDVYEQYF. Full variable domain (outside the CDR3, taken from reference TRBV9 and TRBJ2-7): DSGVTQTPKHLITATGQRVTLRCSPRSGDLSVYWYQQSLDQGLQFLIQYYNGEERAKGNILERFSAQQFPDLHSELNLSSLELGDSALYFCASSPQTGDVYEQYFGPGTRLTVT.

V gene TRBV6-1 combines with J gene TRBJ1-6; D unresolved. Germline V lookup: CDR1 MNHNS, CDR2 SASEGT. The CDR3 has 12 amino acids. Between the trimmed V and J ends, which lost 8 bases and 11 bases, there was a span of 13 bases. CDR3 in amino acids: CASGWARAPLHF. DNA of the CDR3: TGTGCCAGCGGATGGGCGCGGGCACCCCTCCACTTT.

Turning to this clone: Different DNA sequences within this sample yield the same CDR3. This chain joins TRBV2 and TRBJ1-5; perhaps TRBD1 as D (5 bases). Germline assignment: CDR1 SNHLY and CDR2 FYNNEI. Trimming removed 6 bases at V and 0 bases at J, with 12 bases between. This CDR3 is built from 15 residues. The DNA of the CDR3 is TGTGCCAGCAGACCCACAGGATATAGCAATCAGCCCCAGCATTTT. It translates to CASRPTGYSNQPQHF.

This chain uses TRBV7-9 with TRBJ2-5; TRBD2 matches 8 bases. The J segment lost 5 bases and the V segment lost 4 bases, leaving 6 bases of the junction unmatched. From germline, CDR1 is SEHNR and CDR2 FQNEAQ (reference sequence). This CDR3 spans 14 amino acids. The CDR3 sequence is CASSSYGGAETQYF. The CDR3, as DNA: TGTGCCAGCAGCTCGTACGGGGGGGCTGAGACCCAGTACTTC.

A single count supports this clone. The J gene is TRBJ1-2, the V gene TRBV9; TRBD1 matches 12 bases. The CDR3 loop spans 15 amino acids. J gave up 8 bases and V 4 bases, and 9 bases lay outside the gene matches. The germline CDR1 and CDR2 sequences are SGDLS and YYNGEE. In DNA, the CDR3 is TGTGCCAGCAGCCCCTCGGGACAGGGGGCGGGCGGCTACACCTTC. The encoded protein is CASSPSGQGAGGYTF.

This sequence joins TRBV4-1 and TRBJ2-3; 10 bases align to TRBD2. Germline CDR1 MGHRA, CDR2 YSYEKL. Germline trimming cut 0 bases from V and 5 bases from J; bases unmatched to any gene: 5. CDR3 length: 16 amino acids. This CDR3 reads CASSQERAGGGDTQYF. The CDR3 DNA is TGCGCCAGCAGCCAAGAAAGAGCGGGGGGGGGAGATACGCAGTATTTT.

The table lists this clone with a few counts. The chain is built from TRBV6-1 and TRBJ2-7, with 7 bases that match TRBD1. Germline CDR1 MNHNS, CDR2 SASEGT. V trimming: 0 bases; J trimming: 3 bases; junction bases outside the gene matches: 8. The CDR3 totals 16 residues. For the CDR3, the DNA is TGTGCCAGCAGTGAAGCCGGGACAGTATTAGACTACGAGCAGTACTTC. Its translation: CASSEAGTVLDYEQYF.

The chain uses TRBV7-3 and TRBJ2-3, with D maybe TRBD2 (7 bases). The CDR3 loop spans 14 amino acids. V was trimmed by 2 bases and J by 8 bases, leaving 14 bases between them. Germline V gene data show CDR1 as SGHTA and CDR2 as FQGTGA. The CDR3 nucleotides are TGTGCCAGCAGCTTAGGGGGGGGCCTCGGTACGCAGTATTTT. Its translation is CASSLGGGLGTQYF.

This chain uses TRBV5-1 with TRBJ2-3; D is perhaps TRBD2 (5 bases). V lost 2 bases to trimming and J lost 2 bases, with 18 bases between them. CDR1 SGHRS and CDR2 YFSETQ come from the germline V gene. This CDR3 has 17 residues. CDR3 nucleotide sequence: TGCGCCAGCAGCTTATTAGACGGATCCGGGGTCACAGATACGCAGTATTTT. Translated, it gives CASSLLDGSGVTDTQYF.

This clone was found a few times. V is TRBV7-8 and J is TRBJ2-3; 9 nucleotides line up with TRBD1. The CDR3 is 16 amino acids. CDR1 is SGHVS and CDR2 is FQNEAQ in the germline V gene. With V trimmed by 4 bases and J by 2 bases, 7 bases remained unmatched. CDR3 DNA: TGTGCCAGCAGCTCGTCCGGGACAGGGCACACAGATACGCAGTATTTT. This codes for CASSSSGTGHTDTQYF.

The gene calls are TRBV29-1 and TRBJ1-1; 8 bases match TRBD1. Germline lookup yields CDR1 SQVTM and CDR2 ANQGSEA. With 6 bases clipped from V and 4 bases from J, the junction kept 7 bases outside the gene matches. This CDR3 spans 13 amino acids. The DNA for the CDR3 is TGCAGCGTCCAGGGGGCGCAAAGCACTGAAGCTTTCTTT. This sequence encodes CSVQGAQSTEAFF.

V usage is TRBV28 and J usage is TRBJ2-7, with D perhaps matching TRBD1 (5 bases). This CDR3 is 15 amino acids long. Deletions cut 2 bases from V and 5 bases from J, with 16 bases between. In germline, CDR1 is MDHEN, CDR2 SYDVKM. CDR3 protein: CASSLGEWGRNEQYF. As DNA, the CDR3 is TGTGCCAGCAGTTTAGGTGAGTGGGGCAGGAACGAGCAGTACTTC.

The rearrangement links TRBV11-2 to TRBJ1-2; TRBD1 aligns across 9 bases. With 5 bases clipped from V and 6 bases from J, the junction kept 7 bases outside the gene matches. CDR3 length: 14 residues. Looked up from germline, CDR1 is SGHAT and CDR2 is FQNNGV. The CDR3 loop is CASSLTGQGHGYTF. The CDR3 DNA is TGTGCCAGCAGCCTCACGGGACAGGGACATGGCTACACCTTC.

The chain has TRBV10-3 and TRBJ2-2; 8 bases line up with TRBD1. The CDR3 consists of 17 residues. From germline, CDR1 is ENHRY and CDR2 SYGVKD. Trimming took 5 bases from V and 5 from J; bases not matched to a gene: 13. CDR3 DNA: TGTGCCATCAGTTACCATTCCAGGGGGCTGGAAACCGGGGAGCTGTTTTTT. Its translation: CAISYHSRGLETGELFF.

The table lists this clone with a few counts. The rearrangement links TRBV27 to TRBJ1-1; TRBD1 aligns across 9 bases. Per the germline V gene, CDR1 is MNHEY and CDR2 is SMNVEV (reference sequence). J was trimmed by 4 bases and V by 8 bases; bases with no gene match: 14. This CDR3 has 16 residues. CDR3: CASAPQPRQGGTEAFF. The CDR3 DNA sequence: TGTGCCAGCGCCCCGCAGCCTCGACAGGGGGGCACTGAAGCTTTCTTT.

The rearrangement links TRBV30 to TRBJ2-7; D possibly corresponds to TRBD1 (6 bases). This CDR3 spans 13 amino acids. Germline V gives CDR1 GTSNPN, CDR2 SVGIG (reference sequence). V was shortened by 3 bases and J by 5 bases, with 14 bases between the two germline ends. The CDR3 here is CAWSLVGGNEQYF. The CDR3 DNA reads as TGTGCCTGGAGCTTAGTAGGGGGTAACGAGCAGTACTTC.

In nucleotides, the CDR3 is TGTGCCAGCAGCACGGGTCGGGGGAGAGGAGATGGCTACACCTTC. Its protein is CASSTGRGRGDGYTF. The chain recombines TRBV7-2 with TRBJ1-2; TRBD1 might be the D (5 bases). There are 15 residues in the CDR3. Germline-derived CDR1 and CDR2 are SGHTA and FQGNSA. V lost 5 bases and J 6 bases, leaving 19 bases between the germline ends.

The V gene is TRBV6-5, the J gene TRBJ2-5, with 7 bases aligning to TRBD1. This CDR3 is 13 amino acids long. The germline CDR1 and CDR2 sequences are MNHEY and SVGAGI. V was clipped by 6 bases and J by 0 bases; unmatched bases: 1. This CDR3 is CASRGQDQETQYF. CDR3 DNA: TGTGCCAGCAGAGGACAGGACCAAGAGACCCAGTACTTC.

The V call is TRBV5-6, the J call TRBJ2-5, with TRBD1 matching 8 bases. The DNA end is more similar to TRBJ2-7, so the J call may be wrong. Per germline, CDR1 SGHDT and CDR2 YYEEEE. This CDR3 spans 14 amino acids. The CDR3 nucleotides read TGTGCCAGCAGCTCGTACAGGGGGTACTACGAGCAGTACTTC. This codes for CASSSYRGYYEQYF.

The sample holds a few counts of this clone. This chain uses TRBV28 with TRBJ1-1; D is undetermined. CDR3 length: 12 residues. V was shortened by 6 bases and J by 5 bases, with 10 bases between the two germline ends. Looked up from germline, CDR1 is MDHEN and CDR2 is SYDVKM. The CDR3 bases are TGTGCCAGCAGCCACTCGTGGACTGAAGCTTTCTTT. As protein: CASSHSWTEAFF.

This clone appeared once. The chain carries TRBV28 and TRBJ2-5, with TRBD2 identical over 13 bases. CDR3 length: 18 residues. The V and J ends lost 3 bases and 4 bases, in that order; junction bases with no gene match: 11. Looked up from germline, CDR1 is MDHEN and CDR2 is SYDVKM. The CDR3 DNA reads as TGTGCCAGCAGTTTCCCCCTACTAGCGGGGGGGCCGAGAGAGACCCAGTACTTC. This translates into CASSFPLLAGGPRETQYF.

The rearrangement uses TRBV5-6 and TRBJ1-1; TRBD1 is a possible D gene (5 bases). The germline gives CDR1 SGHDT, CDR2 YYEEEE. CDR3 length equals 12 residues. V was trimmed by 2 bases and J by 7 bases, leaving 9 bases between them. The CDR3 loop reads CASSFIRGEAFF. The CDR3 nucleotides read TGTGCCAGCAGCTTTATAAGGGGTGAAGCTTTCTTT.

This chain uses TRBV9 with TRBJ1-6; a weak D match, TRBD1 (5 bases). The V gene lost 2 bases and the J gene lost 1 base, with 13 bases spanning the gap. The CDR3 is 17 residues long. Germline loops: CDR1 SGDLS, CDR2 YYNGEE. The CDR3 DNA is TGTGCCAGCAGCGTCGGACAACAAAGATCCTATAATTCACCCCTCCACTTT. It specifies CASSVGQQRSYNSPLHF.

The CDR3 DNA sequence: TGTGCCAGCAGCTTAGGGTCAGGGGTTCGTGGCTACACCTTC. It specifies CASSLGSGVRGYTF. This chain uses TRBV7-8 with TRBJ1-2, with TRBD1 as a possible D gene (6 bases). The CDR3 covers 14 residues. Trimming removed 1 base from V and 7 bases from J, with 13 bases in between. The V gene's germline CDR1 is SGHVS and CDR2 FQNEAQ.

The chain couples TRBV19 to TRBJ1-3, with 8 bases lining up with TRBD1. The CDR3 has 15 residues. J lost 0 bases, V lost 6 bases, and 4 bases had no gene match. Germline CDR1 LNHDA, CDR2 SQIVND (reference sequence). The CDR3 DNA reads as TGTGCCAGTAGCGTGGACAGGGTCTCTGGAAACACCATATATTTT. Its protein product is CASSVDRVSGNTIYF.

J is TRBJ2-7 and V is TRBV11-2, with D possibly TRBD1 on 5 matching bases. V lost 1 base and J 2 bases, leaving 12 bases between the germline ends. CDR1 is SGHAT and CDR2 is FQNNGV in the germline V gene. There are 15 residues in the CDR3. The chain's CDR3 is CASSLGGFSTYEQYF. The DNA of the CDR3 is TGTGCCAGCAGCTTAGGGGGCTTCTCCACCTACGAGCAGTACTTC.